Listed below are T cell receptor beta chains from one sample, sequenced in a study of blood T cell repertoires in COVID-19. Generated by immunoSEQ multiplex PCR, the TCRdb table keeps only in-frame clones and is missing some. The repertoire holds 150,000 to 200,000 clones, with just over 85% as singletons. The material sequenced was PBMCs or T cells enriched from blood (not recorded which). These receptors were collected from a woman aged 18-29 years who had recovered from COVID-19. Both conserved end residues are part of each CDR3. Fields, in order: J gene, clone size, D gene, V gene, CDR3 DNA, CDR3 protein. D genes are given only for firm matches. Not all rows give a size; the values are once, few, many and, for expanded clones, a class.

TRBJ1-5 NA NA TRBV30 TGTGCATCCGAAGGAGGGAGTAGCAATCAGCCCCAGCATTTT CASEGGSSNQPQHF
TRBJ1-1 NA TRBD1 TRBV4-2 TGTGCCAGCAGCCGAAAAGGACAGGGAACGCCGGGGGCCAAAGCTTTCTTT CASSRKGQGTPGAKAFF
TRBJ2-2 NA NA TRBV5-6 TGTGCCACCTCCTGGGAGCGGAACACCGGGGAGCTGTTTTTT CATSWERNTGELFF
TRBJ1-2 NA TRBD1 TRBV28 TGTGCCAGCAGCCACGGGACAGACTATGGCTACACCTTC CASSHGTDYGYTF
TRBJ2-3 NA NA TRBV19 TGTGCCAGCACACCGGGGGGCACAGATACGCAGTATTTT CASTPGGTDTQYF
TRBJ2-1 NA TRBD2 TRBV29-1 TGCAGCGCCGCTAGCGGTAGCTCCTACAATGAGCAGTTCTTC CSAASGSSYNEQFF
TRBJ2-7 NA TRBD1 TRBV2 TGTGCCAGCAGATCACAGGGGACCCACGAGCAGTACTTC CASRSQGTHEQYF
TRBJ2-1 NA NA TRBV27 TGTGCCAGCAGTGGGGCCGTCTCCTACAATGAGCAGTTCTTC CASSGAVSYNEQFF
TRBJ1-3 NA NA TRBV5-1 TGCGCCAGCAGCCCCGGCAGACAATCTGGAAACACCATATATTTT CASSPGRQSGNTIYF
TRBJ1-5 NA TRBD1 TRBV28 TGTGCCAGCAGTGTCCCCGGGGACAGGATTCGATCAGGAAATCAGCCCCAGCATTTT CASSVPGDRIRSGNQPQHF
TRBJ2-3 NA NA TRBV9 TGTGCCAGCAGCGCCGGGGTAAACTTGGCAGATACGCAGTATTTT CASSAGVNLADTQYF
TRBJ2-1 NA NA TRBV7-2 TGTGCCAGCACCCAGGGACTTCCATACGACAATGAGCAGTTCTTC CASTQGLPYDNEQFF
TRBJ1-2 NA NA TRBV2 TGTGCCAGCACCACGCCGGGTAGCGGCTACACCTTC CASTTPGSGYTF
TRBJ2-3 NA NA TRBV7-6 TGTGCCAGCAGCTTACGGGGGAGTAACACAGATACGCAGTATTTT CASSLRGSNTDTQYF
TRBJ1-5 NA TRBD1 TRBV10-2 TGCGCCAGCGCCCGAGAGGGGGCAGGAAATCAGCCCCAGCATTTT CASAREGAGNQPQHF
TRBJ1-5 NA TRBD1 TRBV27 TGTGCCAGCAGTCTGCGGACAGGGGTTCAGCCCCAGCATTTT CASSLRTGVQPQHF
TRBJ1-2 NA TRBD1 TRBV10-2 TGCGCCAGCAGTGAGTCCGACAGGGGAAACCTCTATGGCTACACCTTC CASSESDRGNLYGYTF
TRBJ2-7 NA TRBD1 TRBV4-2 TGTGCCAGCAGCCAATCCTGGGACAGGTCTGACGAGCAGTACTTC CASSQSWDRSDEQYF
TRBJ1-1 NA TRBD1 TRBV25-1 TGTGCCAGCGCTACTTTACGGTCAGGGGGCAGGGACACTGAAGCTTTCTTT CASATLRSGGRDTEAFF
TRBJ1-4 NA NA TRBV25-1 TGTGCCAGCTGCCCCCCAGGGAAAACTAATGAAAAACTGTTTTTT CASCPPGKTNEKLFF
TRBJ2-3 NA NA TRBV7-2 TGTGCCAGCAGCTTATTGCTAGGTACTTCTTCTAGCACAGATACGCAGTATTTT CASSLLLGTSSSTDTQYF
TRBJ2-5 NA TRBD2 TRBV9 TGTGCCAGCAGCGTAGATTCGTGGGAGGGCCCGAGAGAGACCCAGTACTTC CASSVDSWEGPRETQYF
TRBJ2-2 NA NA TRBV5-4 TGTGCCAGCAGCTTGAGGGGTGCCAGTTCCGGGGAGCTGTTTTTT CASSLRGASSGELFF
TRBJ1-5 few NA TRBV19 TGTGCCAGTAGTATTGGAGATGTCGGGAATCAGCCCCAGCATTTT CASSIGDVGNQPQHF
TRBJ2-6 NA TRBD1 TRBV11-2 TGTGCCAGCAGTCCGACAGGGCCCTCTGGGGCCAACGTCCTGACTTTC CASSPTGPSGANVLTF
TRBJ1-1 NA NA TRBV6-5 TGTGCCAGCAGTTCGCGGGGGGCATCAAACACTGAAGCTTTCTTT CASSSRGASNTEAFF
TRBJ1-1 NA NA TRBV29-1 TGCAGCGTTGAAGATGCGGGGGGCGAAGGGAAAGGCACTGAAGCTTTCTTT CSVEDAGGEGKGTEAFF
TRBJ1-2 NA NA TRBV7-2 TGTGCCAGCAGCTTAGGCCACCGGGATTACCCTTATGGCTACACCTTC CASSLGHRDYPYGYTF
TRBJ2-1 once TRBD2 TRBV7-8 TGTGCCAGCAGCTTAGCAGTGCGGGAGCCTTACAATGAGCAATTCTTC CASSLAVREPYNEQFF